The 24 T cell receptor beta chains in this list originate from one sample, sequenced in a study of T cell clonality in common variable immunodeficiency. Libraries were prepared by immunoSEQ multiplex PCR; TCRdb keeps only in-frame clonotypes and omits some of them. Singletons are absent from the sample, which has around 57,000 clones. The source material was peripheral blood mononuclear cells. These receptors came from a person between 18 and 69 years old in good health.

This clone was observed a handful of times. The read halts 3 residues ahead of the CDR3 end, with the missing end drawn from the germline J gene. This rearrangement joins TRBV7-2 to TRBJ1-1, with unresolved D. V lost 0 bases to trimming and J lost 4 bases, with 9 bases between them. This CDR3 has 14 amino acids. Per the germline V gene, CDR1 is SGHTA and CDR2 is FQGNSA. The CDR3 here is CASSLARLATEAFF. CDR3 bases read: TGTGCCAGCAGCTTAGCGAGGTTGGCCACTGAA.

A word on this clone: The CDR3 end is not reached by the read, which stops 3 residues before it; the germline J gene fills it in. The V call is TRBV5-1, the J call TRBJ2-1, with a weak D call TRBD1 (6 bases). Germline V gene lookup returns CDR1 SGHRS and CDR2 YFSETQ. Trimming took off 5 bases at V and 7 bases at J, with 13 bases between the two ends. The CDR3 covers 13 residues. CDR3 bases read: TGCGCCAGCAGGGGTTCAGGGGCGAATGAG. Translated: CASRGSGANE. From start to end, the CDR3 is CASRGSGANEQFF.

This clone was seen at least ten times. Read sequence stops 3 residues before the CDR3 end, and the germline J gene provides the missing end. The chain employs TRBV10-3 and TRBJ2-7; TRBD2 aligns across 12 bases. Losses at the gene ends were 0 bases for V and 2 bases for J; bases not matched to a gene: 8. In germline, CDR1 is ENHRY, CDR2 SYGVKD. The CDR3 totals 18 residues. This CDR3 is CAISESKASGRAAYEQYF. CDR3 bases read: TGTGCCATCAGTGAGTCGAAGGCTAGCGGGAGGGCCGCCTACGAG.

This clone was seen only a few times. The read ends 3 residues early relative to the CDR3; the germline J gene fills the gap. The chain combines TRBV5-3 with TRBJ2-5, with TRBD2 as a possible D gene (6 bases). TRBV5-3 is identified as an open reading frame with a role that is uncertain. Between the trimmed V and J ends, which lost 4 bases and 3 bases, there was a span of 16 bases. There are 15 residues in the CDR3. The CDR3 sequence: CARSPRGEAKETQYF. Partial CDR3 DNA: TGTGCCAGAAGCCCACGAGGGGAGGCGAAAGAGACC.

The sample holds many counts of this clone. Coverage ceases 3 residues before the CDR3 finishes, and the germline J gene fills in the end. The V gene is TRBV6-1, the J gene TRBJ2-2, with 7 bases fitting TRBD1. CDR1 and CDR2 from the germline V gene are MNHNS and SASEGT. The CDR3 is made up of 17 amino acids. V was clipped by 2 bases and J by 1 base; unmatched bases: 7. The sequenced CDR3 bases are TGTGCCAGCAGTGAAATTCGACAGGGACAGAACACCGGGGAG. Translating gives CASSEIRQGQNTGE. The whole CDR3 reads CASSEIRQGQNTGELFF.

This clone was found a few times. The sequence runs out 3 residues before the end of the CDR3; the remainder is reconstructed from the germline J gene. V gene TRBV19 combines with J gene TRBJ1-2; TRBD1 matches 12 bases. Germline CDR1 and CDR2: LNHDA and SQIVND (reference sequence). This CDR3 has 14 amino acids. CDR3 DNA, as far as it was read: TGTGCCAGTAGTACGGGGACAGGGGGCTTTGAC. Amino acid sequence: CASSTGTGGFD. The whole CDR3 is CASSTGTGGFDYTF.

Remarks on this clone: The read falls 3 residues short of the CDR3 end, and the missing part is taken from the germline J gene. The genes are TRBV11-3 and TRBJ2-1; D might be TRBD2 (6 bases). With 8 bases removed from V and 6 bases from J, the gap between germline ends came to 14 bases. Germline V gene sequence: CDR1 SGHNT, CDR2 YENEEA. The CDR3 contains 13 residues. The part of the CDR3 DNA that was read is TGTGCCAGCCCACGGGACTTAGGCAATGAG. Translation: CASPRDLGNE. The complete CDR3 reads CASPRDLGNEQFF.

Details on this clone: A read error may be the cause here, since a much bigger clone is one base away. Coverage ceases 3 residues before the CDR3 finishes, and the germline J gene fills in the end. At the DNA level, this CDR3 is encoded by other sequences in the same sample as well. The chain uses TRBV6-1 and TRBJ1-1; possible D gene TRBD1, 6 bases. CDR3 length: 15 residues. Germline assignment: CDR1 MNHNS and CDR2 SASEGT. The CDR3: CASSEDRGFNTEAFF. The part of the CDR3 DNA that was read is TGTGCCAGCAGTGAAGATAGGGGGTTTAACACTGAG.

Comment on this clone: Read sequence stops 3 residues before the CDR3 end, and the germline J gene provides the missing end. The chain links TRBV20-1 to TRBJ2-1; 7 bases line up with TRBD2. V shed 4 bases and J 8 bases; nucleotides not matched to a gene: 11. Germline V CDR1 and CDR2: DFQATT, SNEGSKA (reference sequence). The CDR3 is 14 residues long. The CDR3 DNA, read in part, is TGCAGTGCTACGAGCTCACTCGCGGGGGATGAG. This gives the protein CSATSSLAGDE. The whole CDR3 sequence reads CSATSSLAGDEQFF.

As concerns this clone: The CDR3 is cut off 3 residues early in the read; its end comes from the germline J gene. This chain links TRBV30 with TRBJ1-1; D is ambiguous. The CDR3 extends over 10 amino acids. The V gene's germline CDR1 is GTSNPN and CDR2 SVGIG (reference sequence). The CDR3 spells CAWINVRAFF. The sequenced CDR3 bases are TGTGCCTGGATTAACGTTCGG.

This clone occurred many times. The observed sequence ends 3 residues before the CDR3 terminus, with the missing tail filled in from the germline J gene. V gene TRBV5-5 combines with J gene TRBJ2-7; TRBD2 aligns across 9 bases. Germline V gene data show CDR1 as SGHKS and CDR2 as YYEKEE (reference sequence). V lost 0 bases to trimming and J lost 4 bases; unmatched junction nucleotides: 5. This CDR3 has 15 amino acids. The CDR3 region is CASSLVAGGKYEQYF. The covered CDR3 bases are TGTGCCAGCAGCTTGGTGGCGGGAGGGAAATACGAG.

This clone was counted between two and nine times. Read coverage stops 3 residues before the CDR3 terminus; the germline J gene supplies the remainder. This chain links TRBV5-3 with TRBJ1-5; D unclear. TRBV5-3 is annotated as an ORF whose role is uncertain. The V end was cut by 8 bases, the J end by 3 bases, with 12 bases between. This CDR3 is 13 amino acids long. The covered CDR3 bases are TGTGCCAGCCTCCGAGCGTTCAATCAGCCC. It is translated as CASLRAFNQP. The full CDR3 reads CASLRAFNQPQHF.

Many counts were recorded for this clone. The covered CDR3 bases are TGTGCCTGGAGTACAGCGGGAGTCACAGATACG. This gives the protein CAWSTAGVTDT. Given in full, the CDR3 is CAWSTAGVTDTQYF. The V call is TRBV30, the J call TRBJ2-3, with TRBD2 matching over 8 bases. The CDR3 end lies 3 residues beyond the end of the read and is filled in from the germline J gene. The CDR3 totals 14 residues. V dropped 2 bases and J dropped 2; count of bases not matched to a gene: 3. In germline, CDR1 is GTSNPN, CDR2 SVGIG (reference sequence).

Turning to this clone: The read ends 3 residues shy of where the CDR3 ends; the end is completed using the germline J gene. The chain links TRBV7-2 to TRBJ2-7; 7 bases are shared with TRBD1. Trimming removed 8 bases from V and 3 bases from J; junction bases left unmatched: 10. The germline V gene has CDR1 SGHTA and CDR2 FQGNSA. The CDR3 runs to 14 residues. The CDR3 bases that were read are TGTGCCAGCGCTGCCGGGACAGCTAACTACGAG. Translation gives CASAAGTANYE. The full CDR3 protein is CASAAGTANYEQYF.

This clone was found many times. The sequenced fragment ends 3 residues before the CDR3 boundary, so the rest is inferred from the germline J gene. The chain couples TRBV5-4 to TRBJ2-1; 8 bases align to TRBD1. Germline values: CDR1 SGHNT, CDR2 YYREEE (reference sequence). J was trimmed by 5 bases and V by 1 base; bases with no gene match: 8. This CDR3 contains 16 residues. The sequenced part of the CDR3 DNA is TGTGCCAGCAGCTTGCTTACAGGGGGGATCAACAATGAG. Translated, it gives CASSLLTGGINNE. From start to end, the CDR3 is CASSLLTGGINNEQFF.

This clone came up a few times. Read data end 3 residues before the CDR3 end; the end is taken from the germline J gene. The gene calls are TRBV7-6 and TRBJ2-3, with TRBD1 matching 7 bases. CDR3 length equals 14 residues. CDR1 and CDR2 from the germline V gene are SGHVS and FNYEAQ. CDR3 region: CASGQDQTQETQYF. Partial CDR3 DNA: TGTGCCAGCGGACAGGACCAGACCCAAGAGACG.

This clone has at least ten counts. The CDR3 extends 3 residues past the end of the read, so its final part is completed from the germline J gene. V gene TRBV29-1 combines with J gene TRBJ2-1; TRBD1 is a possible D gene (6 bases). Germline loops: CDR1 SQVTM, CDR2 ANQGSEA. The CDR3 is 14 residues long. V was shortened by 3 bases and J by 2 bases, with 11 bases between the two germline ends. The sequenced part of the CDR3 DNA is TGCAGCGTTGACTTGGGGGCGGCCTACAATGAG. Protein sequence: CSVDLGAAYNE. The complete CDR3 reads CSVDLGAAYNEQFF.

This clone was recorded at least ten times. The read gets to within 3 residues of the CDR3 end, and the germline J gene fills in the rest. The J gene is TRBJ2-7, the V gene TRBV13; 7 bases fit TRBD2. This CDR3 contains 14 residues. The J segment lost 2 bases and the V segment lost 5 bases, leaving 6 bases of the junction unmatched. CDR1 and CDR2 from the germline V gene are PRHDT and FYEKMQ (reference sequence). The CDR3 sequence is CASSPRAGPYEQYF. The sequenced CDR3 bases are TGTGCCAGCAGCCCTAGAGCGGGGCCCTACGAG.

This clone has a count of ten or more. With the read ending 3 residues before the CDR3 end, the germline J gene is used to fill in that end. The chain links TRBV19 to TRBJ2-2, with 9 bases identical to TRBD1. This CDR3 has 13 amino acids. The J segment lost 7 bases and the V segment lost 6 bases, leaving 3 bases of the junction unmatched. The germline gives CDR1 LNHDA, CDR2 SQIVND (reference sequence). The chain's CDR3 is CASRGQGVGELFF. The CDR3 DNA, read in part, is TGTGCCAGTAGGGGACAGGGCGTCGGGGAG.

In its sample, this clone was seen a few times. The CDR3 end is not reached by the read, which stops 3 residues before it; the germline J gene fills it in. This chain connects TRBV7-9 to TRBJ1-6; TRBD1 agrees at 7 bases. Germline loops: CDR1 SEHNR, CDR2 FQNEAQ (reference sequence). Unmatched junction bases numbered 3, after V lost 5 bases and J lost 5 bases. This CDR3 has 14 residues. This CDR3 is CASSKGQNNSPLHF. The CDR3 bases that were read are TGTGCCAGCAGCAAGGGACAGAATAATTCACCC.

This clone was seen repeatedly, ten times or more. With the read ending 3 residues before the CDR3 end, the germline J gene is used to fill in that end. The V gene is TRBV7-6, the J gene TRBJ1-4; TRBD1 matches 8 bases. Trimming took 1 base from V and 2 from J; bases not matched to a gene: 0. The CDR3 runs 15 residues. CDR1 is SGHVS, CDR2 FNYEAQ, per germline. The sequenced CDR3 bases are TGTGCCAGCAGCTTAGGGACAGGGACTAATGAAAAA. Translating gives CASSLGTGTNEK. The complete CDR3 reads CASSLGTGTNEKLFF.

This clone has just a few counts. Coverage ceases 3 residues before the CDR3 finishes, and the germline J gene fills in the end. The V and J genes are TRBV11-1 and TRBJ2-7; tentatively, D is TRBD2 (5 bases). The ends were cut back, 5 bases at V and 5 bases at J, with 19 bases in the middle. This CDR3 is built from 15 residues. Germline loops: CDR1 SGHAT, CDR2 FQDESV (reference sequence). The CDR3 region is CASSIGAGVWDEQYF. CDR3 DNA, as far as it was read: TGTGCCAGCAGCATTGGTGCCGGGGTTTGGGACGAG.

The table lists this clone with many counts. Partial CDR3 DNA: TGTGCCAGCAGCCCTCTAGCGGCAACCTACAATGAG. Translating gives CASSPLAATYNE. The full CDR3 is CASSPLAATYNEQFF. The V and J genes are TRBV7-8 and TRBJ2-1; 7 bases are shared with TRBD2. The CDR3 end falls 3 residues outside the read, so it is completed with the germline J gene. The CDR3 loop spans 15 amino acids. V gave up 5 bases and J gave up 2 bases; unmatched junction bases: 6. Germline lookup yields CDR1 SGHVS and CDR2 FQNEAQ. Supplemented by reference TRBV7-8 and TRBJ2-1, the full variable domain reads GAGVSQSPRYKVAKRGQDVALRCDPISGHVSLFWYQQALGQGPEFLTYFQNEAQLDKSGLPSDRFFAERPEGSVSTLKIQRTQQEDSAVYLCASSPLAATYNEQFFGPGTRLTVL.

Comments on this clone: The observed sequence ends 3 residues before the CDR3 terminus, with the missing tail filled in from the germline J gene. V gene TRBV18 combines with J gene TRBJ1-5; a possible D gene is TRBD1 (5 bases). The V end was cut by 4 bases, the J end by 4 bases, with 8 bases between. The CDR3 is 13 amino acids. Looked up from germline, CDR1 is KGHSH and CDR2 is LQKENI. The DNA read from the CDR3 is TGTGCCAGCTCACGGGAGGGGAATCAGCCC. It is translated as CASSREGNQP. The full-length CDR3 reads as CASSREGNQPQHF.